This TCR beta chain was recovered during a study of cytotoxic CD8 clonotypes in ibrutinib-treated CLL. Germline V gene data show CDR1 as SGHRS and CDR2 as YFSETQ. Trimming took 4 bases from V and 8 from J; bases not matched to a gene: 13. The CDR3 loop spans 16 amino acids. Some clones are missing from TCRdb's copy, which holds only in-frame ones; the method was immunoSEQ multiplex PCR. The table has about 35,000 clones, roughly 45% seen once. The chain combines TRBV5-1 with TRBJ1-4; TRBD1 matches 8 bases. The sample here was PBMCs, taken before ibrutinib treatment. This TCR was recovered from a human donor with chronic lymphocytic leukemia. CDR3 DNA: TGCGCCAGCAGCGACCAGGGGGCAGGCCCCGGGGAAAAACTGTTTTTT. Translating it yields CASSDQGAGPGEKLFF.